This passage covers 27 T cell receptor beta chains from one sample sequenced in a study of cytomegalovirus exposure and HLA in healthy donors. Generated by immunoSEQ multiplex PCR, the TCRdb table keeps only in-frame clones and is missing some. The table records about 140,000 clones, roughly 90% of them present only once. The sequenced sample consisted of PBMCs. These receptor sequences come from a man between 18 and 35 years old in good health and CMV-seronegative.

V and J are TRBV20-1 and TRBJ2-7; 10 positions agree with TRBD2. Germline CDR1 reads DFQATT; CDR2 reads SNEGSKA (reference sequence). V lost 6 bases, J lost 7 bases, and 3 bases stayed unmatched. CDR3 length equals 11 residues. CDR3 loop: CSAISGGEQYF. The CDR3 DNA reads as TGCAGTGCCATTAGCGGGGGGGAGCAGTACTTC.

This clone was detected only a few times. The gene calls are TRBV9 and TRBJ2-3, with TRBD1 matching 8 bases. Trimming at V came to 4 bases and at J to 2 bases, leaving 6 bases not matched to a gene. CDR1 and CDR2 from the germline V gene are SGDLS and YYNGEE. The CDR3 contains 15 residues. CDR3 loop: CASSSGGGFTDTQYF. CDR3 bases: TGTGCCAGCAGCTCAGGGGGCGGATTCACAGATACGCAGTATTTT.

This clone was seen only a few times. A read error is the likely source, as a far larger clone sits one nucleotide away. The CDR3 nucleotides read TGTGCCAGCAGGAGGGATCAGCCCCAGCATTTT. Translating it yields CASRRDQPQHF. The chain couples TRBV2 to TRBJ1-5; D unresolved. Looked up from germline, CDR1 is SNHLY and CDR2 is FYNNEI. The CDR3 spans 11 residues. The V end was cut by 6 bases, the J end by 5 bases, with 5 bases between.

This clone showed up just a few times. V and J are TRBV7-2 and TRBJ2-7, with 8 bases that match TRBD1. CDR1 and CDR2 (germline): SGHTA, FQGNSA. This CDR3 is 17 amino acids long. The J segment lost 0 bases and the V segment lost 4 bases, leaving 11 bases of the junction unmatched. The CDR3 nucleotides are TGTGCCAGCAGCTCATATCACAGGGGGGATGGCTCCTACGAGCAGTACTTC. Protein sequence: CASSSYHRGDGSYEQYF.

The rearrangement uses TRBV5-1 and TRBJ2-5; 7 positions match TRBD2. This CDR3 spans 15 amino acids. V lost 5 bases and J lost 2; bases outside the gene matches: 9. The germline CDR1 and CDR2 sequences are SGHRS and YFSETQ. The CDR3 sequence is CASSLLGTIQETQYF. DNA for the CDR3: TGCGCCAGCAGTTTGCTAGGGACTATTCAAGAGACCCAGTACTTC.

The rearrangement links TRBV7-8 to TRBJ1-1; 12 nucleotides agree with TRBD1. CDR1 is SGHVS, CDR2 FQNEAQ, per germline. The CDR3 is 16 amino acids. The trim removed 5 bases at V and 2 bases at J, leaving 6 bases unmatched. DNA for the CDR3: TGTGCCAGCAGCCTACGGGACAGGGGGCTTAACACTGAAGCTTTCTTT. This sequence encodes CASSLRDRGLNTEAFF. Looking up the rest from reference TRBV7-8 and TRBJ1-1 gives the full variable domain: GAGVSQSPRYKVAKRGQDVALRCDPISGHVSLFWYQQALGQGPEFLTYFQNEAQLDKSGLPSDRFFAERPEGSVSTLKIQRTQQEDSAVYLCASSLRDRGLNTEAFFGQGTRLTVV.

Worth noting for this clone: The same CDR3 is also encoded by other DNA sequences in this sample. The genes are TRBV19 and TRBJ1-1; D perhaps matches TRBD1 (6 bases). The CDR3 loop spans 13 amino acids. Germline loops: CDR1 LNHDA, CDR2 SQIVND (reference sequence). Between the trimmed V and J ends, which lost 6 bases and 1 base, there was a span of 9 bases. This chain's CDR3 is CASSLQGNTEAFF. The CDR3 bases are TGTGCCAGTAGCCTACAGGGGAACACTGAAGCTTTCTTT.

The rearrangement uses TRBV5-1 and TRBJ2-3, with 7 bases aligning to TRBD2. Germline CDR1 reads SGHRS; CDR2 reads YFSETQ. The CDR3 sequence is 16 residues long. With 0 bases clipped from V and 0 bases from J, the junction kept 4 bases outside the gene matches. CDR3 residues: CASSLESSGSTDTQYF. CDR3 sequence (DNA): TGCGCCAGCAGCTTGGAGTCTAGCGGAAGCACAGATACGCAGTATTTT.

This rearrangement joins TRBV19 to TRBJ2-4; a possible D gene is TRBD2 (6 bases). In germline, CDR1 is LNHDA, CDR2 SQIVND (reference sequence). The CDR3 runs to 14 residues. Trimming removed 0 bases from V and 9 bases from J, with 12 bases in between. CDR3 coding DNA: TGTGCCAGTAGTATAGACGGGGAGGTCAGCATTCAGTACTTC. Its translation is CASSIDGEVSIQYF.

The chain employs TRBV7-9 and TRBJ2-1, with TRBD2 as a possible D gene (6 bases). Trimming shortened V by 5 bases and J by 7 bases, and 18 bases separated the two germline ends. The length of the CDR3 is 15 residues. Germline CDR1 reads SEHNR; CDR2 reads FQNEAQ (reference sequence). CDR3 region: CASSAYRDFPNEQFF. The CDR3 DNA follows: TGTGCCAGCAGCGCATACCGGGACTTTCCAAATGAGCAGTTCTTC.

The CDR3: CASSPGQGIYEQYF. The CDR3 DNA sequence: TGTGCCAGCAGCCCGGGACAGGGGATCTACGAGCAGTACTTC. The genes are TRBV7-9 and TRBJ2-7, with 10 bases lining up with TRBD1. The germline V gene encodes CDR1 SEHNR and CDR2 FQNEAQ (reference sequence). V shed 5 bases, J shed 3 bases, and the junction held 4 bases outside the gene matches. The CDR3 spans 14 residues.

The CDR3 sequence: CASSFYETQYF. In nucleotides, the CDR3 is TGTGCCAGCAGCTTTTATGAGACCCAGTACTTC. This sequence joins TRBV7-8 and TRBJ2-5; D not resolved. This CDR3 has 11 amino acids. The V gene's germline CDR1 is SGHVS and CDR2 FQNEAQ. Trimming shortened V by 3 bases and J by 5 bases, and 4 bases separated the two germline ends.

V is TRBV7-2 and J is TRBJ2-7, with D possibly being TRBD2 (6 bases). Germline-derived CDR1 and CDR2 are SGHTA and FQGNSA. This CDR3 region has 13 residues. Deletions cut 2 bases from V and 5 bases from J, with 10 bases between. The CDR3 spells CASSLRSGDEQYF. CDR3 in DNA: TGTGCCAGCAGCTTAAGATCGGGGGACGAGCAGTACTTC. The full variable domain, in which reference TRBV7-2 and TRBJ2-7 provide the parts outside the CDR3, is GAGVSQSPSNKVTEKGKDVELRCDPISGHTALYWYRQSLGQGLEFLIYFQGNSAPDKSGLPSDRFSAERTGGSVSTLTIQRTQQEDSAVYLCASSLRSGDEQYFGPGTRLTVT.

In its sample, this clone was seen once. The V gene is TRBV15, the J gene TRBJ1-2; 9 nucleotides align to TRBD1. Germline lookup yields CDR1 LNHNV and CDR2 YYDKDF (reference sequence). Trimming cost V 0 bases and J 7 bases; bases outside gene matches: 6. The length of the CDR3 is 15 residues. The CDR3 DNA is TGTGCCACCAGCAGAGATAGGCAGACAGGGGGTGGCTACACCTTC. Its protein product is CATSRDRQTGGGYTF.

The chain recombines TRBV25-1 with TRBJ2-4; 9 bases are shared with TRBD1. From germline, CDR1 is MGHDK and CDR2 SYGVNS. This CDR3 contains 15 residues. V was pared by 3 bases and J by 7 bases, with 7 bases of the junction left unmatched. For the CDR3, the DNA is TGTGCCAGCAGTGAGTCGGGACAGGGAGGGAACATTCAGTACTTC. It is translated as CASSESGQGGNIQYF.

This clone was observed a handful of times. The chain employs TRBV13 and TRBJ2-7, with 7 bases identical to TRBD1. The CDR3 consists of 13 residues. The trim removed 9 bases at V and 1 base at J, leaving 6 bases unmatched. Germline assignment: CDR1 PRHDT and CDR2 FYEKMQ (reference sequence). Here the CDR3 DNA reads TGTGCCAGTCGGGACAGTCTTTCCTACGAGCAGTACTTC. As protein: CASRDSLSYEQYF.

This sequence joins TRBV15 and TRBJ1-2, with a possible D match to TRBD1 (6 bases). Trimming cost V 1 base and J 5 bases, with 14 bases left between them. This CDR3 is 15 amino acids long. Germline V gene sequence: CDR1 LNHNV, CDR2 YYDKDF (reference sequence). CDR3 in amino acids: CATSRGRRTVYGYTF. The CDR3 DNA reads TGTGCCACCAGCAGAGGTCGGCGGACAGTTTATGGCTACACCTTC.

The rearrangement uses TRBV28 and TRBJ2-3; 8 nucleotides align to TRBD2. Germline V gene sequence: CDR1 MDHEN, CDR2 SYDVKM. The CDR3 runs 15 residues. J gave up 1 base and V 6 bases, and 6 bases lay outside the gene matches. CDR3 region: CASSFTSGGTDTQYF. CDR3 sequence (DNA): TGTGCCAGCAGCTTCACTAGCGGTGGCACAGATACGCAGTATTTT.

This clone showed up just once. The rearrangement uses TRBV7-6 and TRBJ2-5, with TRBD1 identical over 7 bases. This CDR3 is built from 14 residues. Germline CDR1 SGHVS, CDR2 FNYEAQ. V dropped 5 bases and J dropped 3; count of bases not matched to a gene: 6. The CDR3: CASSRNRGKETQYF. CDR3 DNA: TGTGCCAGCAGCAGAAACAGGGGAAAAGAGACCCAGTACTTC. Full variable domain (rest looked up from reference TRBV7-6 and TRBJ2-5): GAGVSQSPRYKVTKRGQDVALRCDPISGHVSLYWYRQALGQGPEFLTYFNYEAQQDKSGLPNDRFSAERPEGSISTLTIQRTEQRDSAMYRCASSRNRGKETQYFGPGTRLLVL.

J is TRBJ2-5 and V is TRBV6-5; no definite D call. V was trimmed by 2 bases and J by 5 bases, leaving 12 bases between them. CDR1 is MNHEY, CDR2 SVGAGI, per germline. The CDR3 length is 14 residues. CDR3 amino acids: CASSYSVRSETQYF. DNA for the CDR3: TGTGCCAGCAGTTACAGTGTGCGGAGTGAGACCCAGTACTTC.

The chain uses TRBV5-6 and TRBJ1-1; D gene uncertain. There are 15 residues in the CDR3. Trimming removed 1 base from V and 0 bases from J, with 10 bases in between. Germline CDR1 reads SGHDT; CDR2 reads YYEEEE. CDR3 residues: CASSLWPSLNTEAFF. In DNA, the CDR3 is TGTGCCAGCAGCTTGTGGCCTTCACTGAACACTGAAGCTTTCTTT.

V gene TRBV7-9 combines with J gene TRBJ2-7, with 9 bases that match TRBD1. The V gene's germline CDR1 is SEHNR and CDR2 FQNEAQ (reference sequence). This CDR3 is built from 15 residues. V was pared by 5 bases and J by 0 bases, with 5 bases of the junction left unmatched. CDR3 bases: TGTGCCAGCAGCCCCCGGGACAGGGACTCCTACGAGCAGTACTTC. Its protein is CASSPRDRDSYEQYF. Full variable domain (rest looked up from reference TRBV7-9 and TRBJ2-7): DTGVSQNPRHKITKRGQNVTFRCDPISEHNRLYWYRQTLGQGPEFLTYFQNEAQLEKSRLLSDRFSAERPKGSFSTLEIQRTEQGDSAMYLCASSPRDRDSYEQYFGPGTRLTVT.

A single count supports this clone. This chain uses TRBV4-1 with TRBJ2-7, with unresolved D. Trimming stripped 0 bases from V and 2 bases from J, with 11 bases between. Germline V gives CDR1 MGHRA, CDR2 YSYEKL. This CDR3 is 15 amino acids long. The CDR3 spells CASSQDNMAAYEQYF. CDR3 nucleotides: TGCGCCAGCAGCCAAGATAACATGGCAGCCTACGAGCAGTACTTC.

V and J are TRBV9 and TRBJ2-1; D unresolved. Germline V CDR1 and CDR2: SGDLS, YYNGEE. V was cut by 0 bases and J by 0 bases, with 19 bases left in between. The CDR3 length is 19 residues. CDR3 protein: CASSVGAVTLLSSYNEQFF. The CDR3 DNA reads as TGTGCCAGCAGCGTAGGGGCAGTTACTTTGTTGAGCTCCTACAATGAGCAGTTCTTC.

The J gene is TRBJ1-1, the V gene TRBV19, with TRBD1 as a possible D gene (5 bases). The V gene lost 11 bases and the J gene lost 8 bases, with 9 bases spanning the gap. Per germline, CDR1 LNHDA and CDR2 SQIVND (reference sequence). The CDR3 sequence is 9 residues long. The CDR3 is CAVGVEAFF. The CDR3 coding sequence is TGTGCCGTAGGGGTGGAAGCTTTCTTT.

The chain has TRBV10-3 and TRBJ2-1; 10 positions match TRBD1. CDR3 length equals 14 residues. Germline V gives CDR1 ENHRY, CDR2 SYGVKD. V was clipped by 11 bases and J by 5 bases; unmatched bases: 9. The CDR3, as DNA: TGTGCCGCGTCACCGGGACAGGGGCACAATGAGCAGTTCTTC. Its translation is CAASPGQGHNEQFF.

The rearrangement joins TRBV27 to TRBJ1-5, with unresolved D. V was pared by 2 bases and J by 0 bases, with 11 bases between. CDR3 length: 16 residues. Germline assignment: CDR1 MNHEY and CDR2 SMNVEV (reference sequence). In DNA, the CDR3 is TGTGCCAGCAGTTTAGGAGGCCACCTTAGCAATCAGCCCCAGCATTTT. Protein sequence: CASSLGGHLSNQPQHF.